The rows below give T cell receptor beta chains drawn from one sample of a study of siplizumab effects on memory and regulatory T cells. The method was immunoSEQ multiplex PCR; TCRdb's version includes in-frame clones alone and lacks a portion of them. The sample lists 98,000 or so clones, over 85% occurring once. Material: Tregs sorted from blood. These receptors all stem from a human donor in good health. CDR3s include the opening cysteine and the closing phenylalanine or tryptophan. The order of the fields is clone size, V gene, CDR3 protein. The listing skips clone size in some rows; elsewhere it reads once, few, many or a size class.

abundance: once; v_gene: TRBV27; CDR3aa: CASREDRLSYNEQFF
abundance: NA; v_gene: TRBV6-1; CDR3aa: CASRSWGHGYTF
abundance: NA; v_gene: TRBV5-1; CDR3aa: CASSRTGTNLNTEAFF
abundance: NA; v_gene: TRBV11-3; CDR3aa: CASSLMAYNEQFF
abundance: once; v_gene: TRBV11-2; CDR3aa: CASSLDPPGRYGYTF
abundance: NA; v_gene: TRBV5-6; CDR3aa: CASSFRGTQYF
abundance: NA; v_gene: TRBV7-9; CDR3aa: CASSSTLEGGTDTQYF
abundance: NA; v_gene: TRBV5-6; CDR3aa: CASSLGRAFSTEAFF
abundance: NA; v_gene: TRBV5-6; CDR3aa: CASSVGNSIDEQFF
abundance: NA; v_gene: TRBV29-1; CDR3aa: CSVENGVSYEQYF
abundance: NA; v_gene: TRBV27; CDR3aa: CASATYTSGPYEQYF
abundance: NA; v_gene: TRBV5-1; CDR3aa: CASSPRWEINEQYF
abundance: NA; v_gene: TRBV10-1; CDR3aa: CASSEPWSSIFYNSPLHF
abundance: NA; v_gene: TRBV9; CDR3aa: CASSPAGVSYNEQFF
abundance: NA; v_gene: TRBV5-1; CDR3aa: CASSLGPDGNSPLHF
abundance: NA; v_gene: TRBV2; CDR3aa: CASGGQGASYEQYF
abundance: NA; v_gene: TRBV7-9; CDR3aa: CASSQNRGLSNEQFF
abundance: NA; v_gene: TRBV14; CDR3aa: CASSQNGGYGYTF
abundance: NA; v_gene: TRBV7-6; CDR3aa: CASSSIGYNEQFF
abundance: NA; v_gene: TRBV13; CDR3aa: CASSLSETQYF
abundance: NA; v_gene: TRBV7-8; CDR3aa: CASSRSGGANTGELFF
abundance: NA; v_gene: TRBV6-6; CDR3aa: CASSFVGGRTYGYTF
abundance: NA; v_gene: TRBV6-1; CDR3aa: CASTGQGRTGELFF
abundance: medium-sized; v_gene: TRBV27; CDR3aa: CASTLGGGAGDTQYF
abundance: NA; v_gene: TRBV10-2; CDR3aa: CASYSGDNQPQHF
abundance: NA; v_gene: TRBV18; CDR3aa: CASSPLNTEAFF
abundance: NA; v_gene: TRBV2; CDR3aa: CASSGGREWSYEQYF
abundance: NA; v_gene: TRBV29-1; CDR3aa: CSVIVGQVFGYTF
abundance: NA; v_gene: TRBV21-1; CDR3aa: CASSSRTGNSNQPQHF
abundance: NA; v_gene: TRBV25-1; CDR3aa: CASSGHPGPRWQYF
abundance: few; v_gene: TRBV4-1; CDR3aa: CASSQDTFSYEQYF
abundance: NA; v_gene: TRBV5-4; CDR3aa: CASSPNPGQQAYEQYF
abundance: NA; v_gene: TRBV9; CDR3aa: CASSVADTQYF
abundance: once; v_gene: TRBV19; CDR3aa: CASKGGQDSSPLHF
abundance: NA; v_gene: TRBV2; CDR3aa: CASRAEATEQYF
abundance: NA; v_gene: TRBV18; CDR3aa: CASSGGGQPNYGYTF
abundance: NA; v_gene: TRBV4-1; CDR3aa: CASSQRGAGRYGYTF
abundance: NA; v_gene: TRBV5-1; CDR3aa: CASSAQYSNYGYTF
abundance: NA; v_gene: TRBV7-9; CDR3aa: CASSLTPLLGAWTEAFF
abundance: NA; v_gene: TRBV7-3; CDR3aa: CASSYLAGGYTQYF
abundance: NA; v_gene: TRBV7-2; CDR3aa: CASSLTSETEAFF
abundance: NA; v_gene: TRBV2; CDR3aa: CASYAGVNTEAFF
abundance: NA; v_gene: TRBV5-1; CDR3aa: CASSAGTVTYEQYF
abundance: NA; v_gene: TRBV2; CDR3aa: CASKEYGVYTIYF
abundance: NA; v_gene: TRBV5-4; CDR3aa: CASSLSSRRTNTEAFF
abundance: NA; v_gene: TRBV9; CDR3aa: CASSLDAGNTEAFF
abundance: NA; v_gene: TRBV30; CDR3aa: CAWRTTQGAWETQYF
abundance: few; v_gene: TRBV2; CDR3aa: CASSVQGAYGYTF
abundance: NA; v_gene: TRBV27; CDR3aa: CASSRNRDSYEQYF
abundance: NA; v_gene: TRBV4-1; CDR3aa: CASSHGGQHTGELFF
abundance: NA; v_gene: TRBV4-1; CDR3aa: CASSQDWTSRAETQYF
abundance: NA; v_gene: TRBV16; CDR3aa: CASSRGTQSWQYF
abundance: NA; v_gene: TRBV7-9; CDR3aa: CASSLGQGAVGELFF
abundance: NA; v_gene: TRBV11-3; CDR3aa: CASSWGAGLSYEQYF
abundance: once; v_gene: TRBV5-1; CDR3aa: CASSLGAATANTGELFF
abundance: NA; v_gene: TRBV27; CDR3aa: CASSSFKGSNEQFF
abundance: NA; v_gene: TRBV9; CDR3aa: CASSALNRGPLNEQFF